A selection of T cell receptor beta chains follows, all from one sample in a study of T cells in Graves' hyperthyroidism and ophthalmopathy. From the multiplex PCR reads, TCRdb called clonotypes with MiXCR, one entry per CDR3 protein. The sample lists 500,000 or so distinct CDR3 sequences, approximately 17% occurring once. The sequencing sample was made of blood. The source is a woman aged 18-29 years with Graves' ophthalmopathy. CDR3s include the opening cysteine and the closing phenylalanine or tryptophan. Each record gives: V gene, D gene, CDR3 protein. D genes are given only for firm matches.

v_call: TRBV6-1
d_call: .
cdr3_aa: CASSGLVANTEAFF

v_call: TRBV7-3
d_call: .
cdr3_aa: CASSLNPYLTDTQYF

v_call: TRBV6-1
d_call: TRBD1
cdr3_aa: CASREHRGDSPLHF

v_call: TRBV20-1
d_call: TRBD2
cdr3_aa: CGGREGLTGELFF

v_call: TRBV30
d_call: .
cdr3_aa: CAWSLGGEQFF

v_call: TRBV9
d_call: TRBD2
cdr3_aa: CASERPTTPGLALKTQYF

v_call: TRBV4-1
d_call: .
cdr3_aa: CASSQGAGSAYEQYF

v_call: TRBV24-1
d_call: .
cdr3_aa: CATSDLPYRDHDTGELFF

v_call: TRBV28
d_call: .
cdr3_aa: CASRLFSYNEQFF

v_call: TRBV30
d_call: TRBD1
cdr3_aa: CAWSTQGQGVYGYTF

v_call: TRBV12-3/TRBV12-4
d_call: TRBD1
cdr3_aa: CASSLGTGGFSKDTQYF

v_call: TRBV29-1
d_call: .
cdr3_aa: CSVEGTQMNTEAFF

v_call: TRBV24-1
d_call: .
cdr3_aa: CATSDRGTEAFF

v_call: TRBV28
d_call: .
cdr3_aa: CASKSQESYEQYF

v_call: TRBV6-1
d_call: .
cdr3_aa: CASSPVFTDGYTF

v_call: TRBV6-1
d_call: .
cdr3_aa: CASSPVGTSYGQYF

v_call: TRBV28
d_call: .
cdr3_aa: CASVTLSSGRNGYAF

v_call: TRBV4-3
d_call: .
cdr3_aa: CASSQGSGSANYGYTF

v_call: TRBV19
d_call: TRBD1
cdr3_aa: CASSLGTGGADTQYF

v_call: TRBV6-1
d_call: .
cdr3_aa: CASIPFATDYGYTF

v_call: TRBV7-2
d_call: TRBD1
cdr3_aa: CASSSGRQGGSQPQHF

v_call: TRBV20-1
d_call: .
cdr3_aa: CSAPDSDYEQYF

v_call: TRBV19
d_call: TRBD1
cdr3_aa: CASSVPGGQPQHF

v_call: TRBV18
d_call: .
cdr3_aa: CASSPPSTETQYF

v_call: TRBV20-1
d_call: .
cdr3_aa: CSARETTGTYYGYTF

v_call: TRBV7-2
d_call: .
cdr3_aa: CASSLRVGQETQYF

v_call: TRBV19
d_call: TRBD2
cdr3_aa: CASTLGGGNLAKNIQYF

v_call: TRBV6-1
d_call: TRBD2
cdr3_aa: CASSESASGSSYNEQFF

v_call: TRBV28
d_call: TRBD1
cdr3_aa: CASSRAGGNVDGYTF

v_call: TRBV6-2/TRBV6-3
d_call: .
cdr3_aa: CASSYGGDHEQFF

v_call: TRBV2
d_call: .
cdr3_aa: CASSYRTAQLGNEQFF

v_call: TRBV11-2
d_call: TRBD1
cdr3_aa: CASSLAGQGNTGELFF

v_call: TRBV4-1
d_call: .
cdr3_aa: CASSQGIGGTGELFF

v_call: TRBV20-1
d_call: .
cdr3_aa: CSAFPEGTSYEQYF

v_call: TRBV2
d_call: .
cdr3_aa: CASSLSGSSPLHF

v_call: TRBV30
d_call: .
cdr3_aa: CAWNSWGMNTEAFF

v_call: TRBV10-2
d_call: .
cdr3_aa: CASSELGLGYTF

v_call: TRBV24-1
d_call: .
cdr3_aa: CATSDLTGLPGASQPQHF

v_call: TRBV28
d_call: TRBD1
cdr3_aa: CASSFFGQGIFNEQFF

v_call: TRBV30
d_call: .
cdr3_aa: CAWSVLARDEQFF

v_call: TRBV6-5
d_call: .
cdr3_aa: CASSYEGRPTNEKLFF

v_call: TRBV11-1
d_call: .
cdr3_aa: CASSLSSIVLYEQYF

v_call: TRBV2
d_call: .
cdr3_aa: CASSQGSRGAFF

v_call: TRBV10-3
d_call: .
cdr3_aa: CAISRPGEGTEAFF

v_call: TRBV27
d_call: TRBD1
cdr3_aa: CASSNDRVNEQFF

v_call: TRBV3-1
d_call: TRBD2
cdr3_aa: CASSQPSGIRYRETQYF

v_call: TRBV5-1
d_call: TRBD1
cdr3_aa: CASSLGFTGGTEAFF

v_call: TRBV20-1
d_call: .
cdr3_aa: CSATDRNPSGANVLTF

v_call: TRBV27
d_call: .
cdr3_aa: CASSSHHSYEQYF

v_call: TRBV12-3/TRBV12-4
d_call: TRBD2
cdr3_aa: CASSPKGLAGMTDTQYF

v_call: TRBV5-1
d_call: .
cdr3_aa: CASSLVGDKTQYF

v_call: TRBV19
d_call: .
cdr3_aa: CASSIILADTTNYGYTF

v_call: TRBV7-2
d_call: .
cdr3_aa: CASSPVERFYEQYF

v_call: TRBV3-1
d_call: TRBD1
cdr3_aa: CASSPRDRSNEKLFF